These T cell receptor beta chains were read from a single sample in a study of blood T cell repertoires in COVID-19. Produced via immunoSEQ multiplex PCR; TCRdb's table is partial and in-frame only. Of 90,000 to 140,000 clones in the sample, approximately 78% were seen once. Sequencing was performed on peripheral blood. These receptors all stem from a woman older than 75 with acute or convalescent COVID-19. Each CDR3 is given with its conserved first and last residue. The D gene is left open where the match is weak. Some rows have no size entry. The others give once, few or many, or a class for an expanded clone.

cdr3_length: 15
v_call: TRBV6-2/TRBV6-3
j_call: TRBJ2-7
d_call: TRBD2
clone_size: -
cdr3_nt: TGTGCCAGCAGTTACAAGGGGCGGGGGACCTACGAGCAGTACTTC
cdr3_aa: CASSYKGRGTYEQYF

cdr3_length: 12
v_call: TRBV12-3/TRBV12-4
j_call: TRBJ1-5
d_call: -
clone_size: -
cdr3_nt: TGTGCCAGCAGCTATAGCAATCAGCCCCAGCATTTT
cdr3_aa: CASSYSNQPQHF

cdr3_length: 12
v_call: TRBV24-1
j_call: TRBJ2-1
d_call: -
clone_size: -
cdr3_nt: TGTGCCACCAGTGTGGCGGGATGGCGGCAGTTCTTC
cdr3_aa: CATSVAGWRQFF

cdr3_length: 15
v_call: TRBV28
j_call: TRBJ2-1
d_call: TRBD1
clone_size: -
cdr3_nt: TGTGCCAGCAGTTTATTCCAGGGGGCTACCGATGAGCAGTTCTTC
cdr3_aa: CASSLFQGATDEQFF

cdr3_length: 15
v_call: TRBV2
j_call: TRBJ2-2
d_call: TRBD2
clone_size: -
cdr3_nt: TGTGCCAGCAGGGGACTAGCGGGATACACCGGGGAGCTGTTTTTT
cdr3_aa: CASRGLAGYTGELFF

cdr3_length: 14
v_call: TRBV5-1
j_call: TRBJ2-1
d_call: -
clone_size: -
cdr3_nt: TGCGCCAGTTCGGAGGGCCAAGGCTACAATGAGCAGTTCTTC
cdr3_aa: CASSEGQGYNEQFF

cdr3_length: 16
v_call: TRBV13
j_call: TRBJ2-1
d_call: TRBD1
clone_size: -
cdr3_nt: TGTGCCAGCAGCTTAGTTTCGGGACAGGGGAATAGTGAGCAGTTCTTC
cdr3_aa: CASSLVSGQGNSEQFF

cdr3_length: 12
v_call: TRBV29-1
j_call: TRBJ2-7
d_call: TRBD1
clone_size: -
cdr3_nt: TGCAGCGTTGAAAACAGGGGGGACGAGCAGTACTTC
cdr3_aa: CSVENRGDEQYF

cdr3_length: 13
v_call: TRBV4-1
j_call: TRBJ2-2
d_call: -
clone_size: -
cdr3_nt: TGCGCCAGCAGCCACGGGGGCACCGGGGAGCTGTTTTTT
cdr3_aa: CASSHGGTGELFF

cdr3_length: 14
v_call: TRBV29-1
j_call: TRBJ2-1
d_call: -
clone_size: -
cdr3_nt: TGCAGCGTTGATCACGGGAGCTCCTACAATGAGCAGTTCTTC
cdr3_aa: CSVDHGSSYNEQFF

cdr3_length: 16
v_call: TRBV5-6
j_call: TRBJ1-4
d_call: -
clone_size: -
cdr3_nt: TGTGCCAGCAGCTTTCGCCAGAATCCGTCGAATGAAAAACTGTTTTTT
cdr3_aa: CASSFRQNPSNEKLFF

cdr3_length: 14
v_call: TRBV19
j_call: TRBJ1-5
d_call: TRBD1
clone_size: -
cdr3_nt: TGTGCCAGTAGCTCAGACAGGGACCTTCAGCCCCAGCATTTT
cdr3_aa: CASSSDRDLQPQHF

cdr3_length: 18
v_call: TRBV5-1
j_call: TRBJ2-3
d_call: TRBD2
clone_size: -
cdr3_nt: TGCGCCAGCAGCTTCGGTCCTTCGGCTAGCGGGAGTGTAAATACGCAGTATTTT
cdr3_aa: CASSFGPSASGSVNTQYF

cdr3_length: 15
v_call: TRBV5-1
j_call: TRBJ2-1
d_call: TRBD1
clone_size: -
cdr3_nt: TGCGCCAGCAGCTTTGGACAGGGGGCGTGGGATGAGCAGTTCTTC
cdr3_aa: CASSFGQGAWDEQFF

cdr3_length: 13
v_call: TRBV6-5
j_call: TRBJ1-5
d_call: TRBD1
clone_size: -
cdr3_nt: TGTGCCAGCAGTACAGGGGGGGGACAGCCCCAGCATTTT
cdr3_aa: CASSTGGGQPQHF

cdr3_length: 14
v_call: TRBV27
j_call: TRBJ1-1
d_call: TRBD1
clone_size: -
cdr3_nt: TGTGCCAGCAGCCTATTGACAGGGGGAACTGAAGCTTTCTTT
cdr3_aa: CASSLLTGGTEAFF

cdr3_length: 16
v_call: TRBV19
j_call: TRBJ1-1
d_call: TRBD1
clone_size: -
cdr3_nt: TGTGCCAGTACCAGTGGGACAGGGGTTTTGAACACTGAAGCTTTCTTT
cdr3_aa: CASTSGTGVLNTEAFF

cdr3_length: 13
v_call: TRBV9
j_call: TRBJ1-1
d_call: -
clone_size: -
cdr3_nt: TGTGCCAGCAGGCGGGACGGGAACACTGAAGCTTTCTTT
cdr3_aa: CASRRDGNTEAFF

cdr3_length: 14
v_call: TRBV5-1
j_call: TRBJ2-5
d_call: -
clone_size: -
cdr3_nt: TGCGCCAGCAGCCGCGGGACAGACCAAGAGACCCAGTACTTC
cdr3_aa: CASSRGTDQETQYF

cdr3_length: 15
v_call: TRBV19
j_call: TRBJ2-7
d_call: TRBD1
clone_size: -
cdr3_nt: TGTGCCAGTAGTCCACGGACAGGGGGCACCTACGAGCAGTACTTC
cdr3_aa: CASSPRTGGTYEQYF

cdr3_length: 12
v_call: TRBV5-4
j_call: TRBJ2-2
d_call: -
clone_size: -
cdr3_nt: TGTGCCAGCAGCTTTCCAACCGGGGAGCTGTTTTTT
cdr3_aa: CASSFPTGELFF

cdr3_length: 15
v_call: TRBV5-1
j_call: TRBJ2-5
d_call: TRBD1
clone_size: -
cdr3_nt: TGCGCCAGCAGCTCGACAGGGGGGACCCAAGAGACCCAGTACTTC
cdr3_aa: CASSSTGGTQETQYF

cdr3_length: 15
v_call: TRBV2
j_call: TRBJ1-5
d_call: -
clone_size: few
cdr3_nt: TGTGCCAGCAGTGAGAATTTCTATAGCAATCAGCCCCAGCATTTT
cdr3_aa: CASSENFYSNQPQHF

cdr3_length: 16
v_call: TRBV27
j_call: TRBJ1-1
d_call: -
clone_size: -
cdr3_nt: TGTGCCAGCAGTTTATCTACCGGGACATTAAACACTGAAGCTTTCTTT
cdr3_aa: CASSLSTGTLNTEAFF

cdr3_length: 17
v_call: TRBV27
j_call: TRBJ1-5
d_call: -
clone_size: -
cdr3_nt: TGTGCCAGCAGTCCAGGGGAAGGTAGGGCCTTAAATCAGCCCCAGCATTTT
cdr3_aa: CASSPGEGRALNQPQHF

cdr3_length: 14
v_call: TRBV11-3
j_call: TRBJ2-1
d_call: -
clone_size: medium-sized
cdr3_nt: TGTGCCAGCAGCTTACCAGGGTTGCTCAATGAGCAGTTCTTC
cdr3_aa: CASSLPGLLNEQFF

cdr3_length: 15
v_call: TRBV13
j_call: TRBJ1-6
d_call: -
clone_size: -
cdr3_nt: TGTGCCAGCAGCTTAGGCAGAACAGTAGCGTCACCCCTCCACTTT
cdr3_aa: CASSLGRTVASPLHF